The 10 T cell receptor beta chains given below trace back to one sample, sequenced in a study of blood T cells in healthy people across ages. Together with a sample-barcoded 5' primer, a J-beta primer mix was included in a second PCR lasting about 7 to 12 cycles. TCRdb re-derived calls from the 5' RACE reads in MiXCR, one entry per CDR3 protein. The sample yields 630,000 or so distinct CDR3 sequences, about 30% seen once. Material: blood. All receptors derive from a woman of 80 years or more in good health.

The table lists this clonotype with a count of one. The rearrangement links TRBV12-5 to TRBJ2-7, with 7 bases identical to TRBD1. CDR3 length: 16 amino acids. Germline CDR1 reads LGHNT; CDR2 reads FRNRAP. V lost 0 bases and J lost 0; bases outside the gene matches: 5. CDR3 protein: CASGLVTGTVSYEQYF. Written as DNA, the CDR3 is TGTGCTAGTGGTTTGGTCACCGGGACAGTCTCCTACGAGCAGTACTTC.

This chain uses TRBV20-1 with TRBJ1-6; D is ambiguous. Trimming cost V 2 bases and J 0 bases, with 11 bases left between them. Germline CDR1 reads DFQATT; CDR2 reads SNEGSKA (reference sequence). This CDR3 region has 16 residues. Written as DNA, the CDR3 is TGCAGTGCTAGATCCACCGGGAACTCCTATAATTCACCCCTCCACTTT. Translation gives CSARSTGNSYNSPLHF.

This chain uses TRBV14 with TRBJ2-3; 13 bases match TRBD2. Losses at the gene ends were 4 bases for V and 4 bases for J; bases not matched to a gene: 11. The CDR3 totals 18 residues. Germline assignment: CDR1 SGHDN and CDR2 FVKESK. For the CDR3, the DNA is TGTGCCAGCAGCCCCGGACTAGCGGGAGCGGTCGGCGCAGATACGCAGTATTTT. This codes for CASSPGLAGAVGADTQYF.

On this clonotype itself: The junction departs from the called germline gene at one end, perhaps through a read error. The V and J genes are TRBV19 and TRBJ1-1, with 10 bases that match TRBD1. Germline V lookup: CDR1 LNHDA, CDR2 SQIVND (reference sequence). This CDR3 contains 16 residues. In DNA, the CDR3 is TGTGCCGGTAGTATACCCTCCGGGACAGGGGCCGCTGAAGCTTTCTTT. This codes for CAGSIPSGTGAAEAFF.

A note on this clonotype: Since a much larger clone is just one base distant, this may be a read error. V and J are TRBV28 and TRBJ2-1, with a possible D match to TRBD2 (5 bases). CDR3 length: 13 amino acids. The germline V gene has CDR1 MDHEN and CDR2 SYDVKM. CDR3: CACSLGVPREQFF. The CDR3 region has the DNA TGTGCCTGCAGTCTCGGGGTCCCTAGGGAGCAGTTCTTC.

This clonotype was seen repeatedly, ten times or more. The chain recombines TRBV20-1 with TRBJ2-3, with 10 nucleotides matching TRBD2. The CDR3 is 14 residues long. CDR1 and CDR2 (germline): DFQATT, SNEGSKA (reference sequence). J was trimmed by 3 bases and V by 6 bases; bases with no gene match: 6. This chain's CDR3 is CSAERGGLTDTQYF. In nucleotides, the CDR3 is TGCAGTGCCGAGCGGGGGGGCCTAACAGATACGCAGTATTTT.

This clonotype was detected a few times. The rearrangement uses TRBV2 and TRBJ2-1; possible D gene TRBD1, 6 bases. The CDR3 extends over 16 amino acids. Germline V CDR1 and CDR2: SNHLY, FYNNEI. V dropped 7 bases and J dropped 4 bases, with 20 bases sitting between them. CDR3 amino acids: CASTQAPGVAYNEQFF. The DNA of the CDR3 is TGTGCCAGCACTCAAGCCCCAGGGGTCGCTTACAATGAGCAGTTCTTC.

This clonotype was observed a handful of times. The gene calls are TRBV28 and TRBJ1-4, with TRBD1 identical over 10 bases. Unmatched junction bases numbered 10, after V lost 7 bases and J lost 8 bases. The CDR3 runs 15 residues. CDR1 and CDR2 (germline): MDHEN, SYDVKM. CDR3 sequence (DNA): TGTGCCAGCACCCTCACGGGACAGGGGAACGAAAAACTGTTTTTT. This gives the protein CASTLTGQGNEKLFF.

The genes are TRBV7-2 and TRBJ2-1; tentatively, D is TRBD1 or TRBD2 (7 bases each). The length of the CDR3 is 15 residues. The ends were cut back, 5 bases at V and 3 bases at J, with 14 bases in the middle. Germline V lookup: CDR1 SGHTA, CDR2 FQGNSA. The CDR3 here is CASSGQGGFYNEQFF. CDR3 sequence (DNA): TGTGCCAGCAGCGGCCAGGGGGGGTTCTACAATGAGCAGTTCTTC.

This clonotype has at least ten counts. The chain combines TRBV11-2 with TRBJ2-7; 8 bases map to TRBD2. The germline CDR1 and CDR2 sequences are SGHAT and FQNNGV. The CDR3 covers 15 residues. V lost 5 bases to trimming and J lost 6 bases; unmatched junction nucleotides: 12. The CDR3 bases are TGTGCCAGCAGCCAGGGACTGGGCGGGGGGCTCGAGCAGTACTTC. It yields the protein CASSQGLGGGLEQYF.